The 28 T cell receptor beta chains given below trace back to one sample, sequenced in a study of T cell responses to AZD1222 COVID-19 vaccine. The table came from immunoSEQ multiplex PCR; TCRdb's copy has only in-frame clones and leaves some out. Of 95,000 to 100,000 clones detected, 70% to 90% appear once; the ten largest clones hold around 1.5%. The material sequenced was peripheral blood, taken on day 0 of AZD1222 vaccination. The source of these receptors is an adult in good health.

The chain carries TRBV14 and TRBJ2-7, with 11 bases aligning to TRBD2. Germline-derived CDR1 and CDR2 are SGHDN and FVKESK. The ends lost 0 bases at V and 4 bases at J; junction bases unmatched: 8. This CDR3 has 17 residues. The CDR3 DNA follows: TGTGCCAGCAGCCAAGATCGCCTAGCGGGAGGAAGGTACGAGCAGTACTTC. Protein sequence: CASSQDRLAGGRYEQYF.

CDR3 sequence reads: CASSDKGRDQPQHF. The CDR3 bases are TGTGCCAGCAGTGATAAGGGCCGAGATCAGCCCCAGCATTTT. This sequence joins TRBV2 and TRBJ1-5; D gene uncertain. Germline CDR1 and CDR2: SNHLY and FYNNEI. Deletions cut 3 bases from V and 5 bases from J, with 11 bases between. This CDR3 has 14 residues.

This clone turned up a few times. This chain links TRBV7-9 with TRBJ2-7; TRBD2 matches 11 bases. The ends lost 5 bases at V and 7 bases at J; junction bases unmatched: 4. This CDR3 is 13 amino acids long. Germline-derived CDR1 and CDR2 are SEHNR and FQNEAQ (reference sequence). Here the CDR3 reads CASSPLAGGEQYF. DNA for the CDR3: TGTGCCAGCAGCCCTCTAGCGGGAGGTGAGCAGTACTTC.

The rearrangement links TRBV19 to TRBJ1-2; 9 nucleotides align to TRBD1. Germline V gene sequence: CDR1 LNHDA, CDR2 SQIVND (reference sequence). V was pared by 5 bases and J by 4 bases, with 8 bases of the junction left unmatched. CDR3 length equals 15 residues. CDR3 sequence: CASSLQGALIYGYTF. Written as DNA, the CDR3 is TGTGCCAGTAGTCTACAGGGGGCCTTGATCTATGGCTACACCTTC.

This rearrangement joins TRBV5-1 to TRBJ2-5; 9 bases are a match to TRBD2. There are 14 residues in the CDR3. CDR1 SGHRS and CDR2 YFSETQ come from the germline V gene. V was pared by 7 bases and J by 3 bases, with 7 bases of the junction left unmatched. The CDR3 loop is CASGSTSGEETQYF. CDR3 DNA sequence: TGCGCCAGCGGATCGACTAGCGGAGAAGAGACCCAGTACTTC.

This clone came up a few times. No DNA is shown, since the ends of the CDR3 on it are uncertain; the CDR3 is the one TCRdb lists. V and J are TRBV21-1 and TRBJ2-6; the DNA was not compared with TRBD2, the D call given in the table. TRBV21-1 is a known pseudogene. A total of 17 residues make up the CDR3, ends included. This CDR3 is CASSKALWGAGANVLTF.

The chain links TRBV7-3 to TRBJ1-1; tentatively, D is TRBD1 (6 bases). Trimming stripped 2 bases from V and 0 bases from J, with 16 bases between. The CDR3 runs to 17 residues. CDR1 is SGHTA, CDR2 FQGTGA, per germline. CDR3 sequence reads: CASSLRGAVGMNTEAFF. CDR3 bases: TGTGCCAGCAGCTTACGGGGGGCGGTCGGCATGAACACTGAAGCTTTCTTT.

The chain recombines TRBV28 with TRBJ2-7; 10 nucleotides line up with TRBD2. The CDR3 is 14 residues long. Trimming at V came to 3 bases and at J to 4 bases, leaving 3 bases not matched to a gene. CDR1 and CDR2 (germline): MDHEN, SYDVKM. CDR3 in amino acids: CASSLFSGRYEQYF. CDR3 nucleotide sequence: TGTGCCAGCAGTTTGTTTAGCGGGAGGTACGAGCAGTACTTC.

The genes are TRBV7-3 and TRBJ2-7, with D maybe TRBD2 (6 bases). The germline V gene encodes CDR1 SGHTA and CDR2 FQGTGA. The CDR3 is 13 amino acids. V was pared by 2 bases and J by 3 bases, with 8 bases between. CDR3 region: CASSLGTGYEQYF. The DNA for the CDR3 is TGTGCCAGCAGCTTAGGGACTGGCTACGAGCAGTACTTC.

This rearrangement joins TRBV2 to TRBJ1-2; 7 bases map to TRBD1. Trimming cost V 6 bases and J 4 bases; bases outside gene matches: 5. The V gene's germline CDR1 is SNHLY and CDR2 FYNNEI. The CDR3 extends over 13 amino acids. CDR3 nucleotides: TGTGCCAGCAGCGGGGGACAGTCCTATGGCTACACCTTC. Its protein product is CASSGGQSYGYTF.

The V call is TRBV3-1 (or the pseudogene TRBV3-2), the J call TRBJ1-2; D gene ambiguous. In germline, CDR1 is LGHDT, CDR2 YNNKEL (reference sequence). Trimming removed 0 bases from V and 5 bases from J, with 16 bases in between. The CDR3 loop spans 16 amino acids. CDR3 DNA: TGTGCCAGCAGCCAAGAAGCCTTACAAGGGAGTTATGGCTACACCTTC. This sequence encodes CASSQEALQGSYGYTF.

The gene calls are TRBV9 and TRBJ2-5; 8 bases line up with TRBD2. The CDR3 covers 17 residues. The germline gives CDR1 SGDLS, CDR2 YYNGEE. V shed 4 bases and J 4 bases; nucleotides not matched to a gene: 15. The CDR3 coding sequence is TGTGCCAGCAGCCTCACCGCCGGGACTAGAGCCGGAGAGACCCAGTACTTC. It yields the protein CASSLTAGTRAGETQYF.

The rearrangement joins TRBV6-2 or TRBV6-3 to TRBJ1-1; D not certain. This CDR3 contains 13 residues. V was clipped by 5 bases and J by 0 bases, with 7 bases between them. The germline V gene has CDR1 MNHEY and CDR2 SVGEGT. CDR3 coding DNA: TGTGCCAGCAGTCTAATTATGAACACTGAAGCTTTCTTT. This translates into CASSLIMNTEAFF.

This clone has more than one count but fewer than ten. The rearrangement links TRBV5-8 to TRBJ2-1; D unclear. The germline V gene has CDR1 SGHTS and CDR2 YDEGEE. V gave up 1 base and J gave up 8 bases, with 10 bases separating them. This CDR3 has 13 residues. This CDR3 is CASSLREPHEQFF. CDR3 in DNA: TGTGCCAGCAGCTTGAGGGAACCTCATGAGCAGTTCTTC.

The chain is built from TRBV7-9 and TRBJ2-7, with D maybe TRBD2 (5 bases). The CDR3 is 13 residues long. Germline-derived CDR1 and CDR2 are SEHNR and FQNEAQ (reference sequence). The V and J ends lost 8 bases and 6 bases respectively, with 17 bases between them. The CDR3 reads CASLEIASSEQYF. CDR3 in DNA: TGTGCCAGCCTAGAGATCGCTAGCAGCGAGCAGTACTTC.

The chain joins TRBV5-6 to TRBJ2-1; TRBD1 agrees at 7 bases. The CDR3 loop spans 16 amino acids. CDR1 and CDR2 (germline): SGHDT, YYEEEE. V lost 4 bases and J lost 9; bases outside the gene matches: 16. CDR3 sequence: CASSPRTGALVGEQFF. The CDR3 DNA reads as TGTGCCAGCAGCCCCCGGACAGGAGCTCTTGTAGGTGAGCAGTTCTTC. The full variable domain, in which reference TRBV5-6 and TRBJ2-1 provide the parts outside the CDR3, is DAGVTQSPTHLIKTRGQQVTLRCSPKSGHDTVSWYQQALGQGPQFIFQYYEEEERQRGNFPDRFSGHQFPNYSSELNVNALLLGDSALYLCASSPRTGALVGEQFFGPGTRLTVL.

The gene calls are TRBV29-1 and TRBJ2-1, with 7 bases aligning to TRBD2. Germline V CDR1 and CDR2: SQVTM, ANQGSEA. J lost 9 bases, V lost 2 bases, and 16 bases had no gene match. The CDR3 length is 16 residues. The DNA of the CDR3 is TGCAGCGTTGAACCAGCAGTGGCTAACCCGGGGGGTGAGCAGTTCTTC. Amino acid sequence: CSVEPAVANPGGEQFF.

This clone was seen a handful of times. The V gene is TRBV6-5, the J gene TRBJ1-2; 7 positions agree with TRBD1. J was trimmed by 3 bases and V by 5 bases; bases with no gene match: 3. The germline CDR1 and CDR2 sequences are MNHEY and SVGAGI. This CDR3 comprises 13 residues. The CDR3 here is CASSPDRDYGYTF. The CDR3, as DNA: TGTGCCAGCAGTCCCGACAGGGACTATGGCTACACCTTC.

This clone has only a few counts. V is TRBV10-3 and J is TRBJ2-7; TRBD2 matches 11 bases. This CDR3 is built from 16 residues. The junction had 8 bases not matched to a gene; V was cut back by 6 bases and J by 1 base. Per germline, CDR1 ENHRY and CDR2 SYGVKD. The CDR3 sequence: CAISDSGRAESYEQYF. CDR3 DNA sequence: TGTGCCATCAGCGATAGCGGGAGGGCCGAATCCTACGAGCAGTACTTC.

This chain links TRBV12-3 or TRBV12-4 with TRBJ1-2, with a tentative D call TRBD1 (5 bases). The germline V and J ends were trimmed by 1 base and 6 bases, with 6 bases remaining between them. The CDR3 covers 12 residues. CDR3 amino acids: CASSLGGNGYTF. CDR3 in DNA: TGTGCCAGCAGTTTAGGGGGGAATGGCTACACCTTC.

The V call is TRBV3-1 (or the pseudogene TRBV3-2), the J call TRBJ1-2; D not certain. V lost 2 bases and J lost 0, with 7 bases in between. Germline loops: CDR1 LGHDT, CDR2 YNNKEL (reference sequence). This CDR3 is 14 amino acids long. CDR3 coding DNA: TGTGCCAGCAGCCAAACCGGGACTAACTATGGCTACACCTTC. Amino acid sequence: CASSQTGTNYGYTF.

The gene calls are TRBV5-1 and TRBJ2-3, with D perhaps TRBD1 (6 bases). Germline loops: CDR1 SGHRS, CDR2 YFSETQ. V was clipped by 4 bases and J by 2 bases, with 14 bases between them. The CDR3 contains 15 residues. The CDR3 coding sequence is TGCGCCAGCAGCGCATACCGGGACAACACAGATACGCAGTATTTT. Its translation is CASSAYRDNTDTQYF.

V and J are TRBV5-6 and TRBJ2-1; 9 bases match TRBD2. V was pared by 3 bases and J by 10 bases, with 14 bases of the junction left unmatched. The CDR3 covers 16 residues. Germline values: CDR1 SGHDT, CDR2 YYEEEE. This CDR3 reads CASSWNYGGRADEQFF. Here the CDR3 DNA reads TGTGCCAGCAGCTGGAATTATGGCGGGAGGGCCGACGAGCAGTTCTTC.

The rearrangement links TRBV7-7 to TRBJ2-5; TRBD2 aligns across 15 bases. V was clipped by 6 bases and J by 1 base; unmatched bases: 9. There are 18 residues in the CDR3. CDR1 and CDR2 from the germline V gene are SSHAT and FNYEAQ (reference sequence). CDR3 sequence reads: CASRYGLAGGPSQETQYF. In DNA form, the CDR3 reads TGTGCCAGCAGATACGGACTAGCGGGAGGGCCGAGCCAAGAGACCCAGTACTTC.

This rearrangement joins TRBV13 to TRBJ2-1; 14 bases fit TRBD2. The trim removed 1 base at V and 1 base at J, leaving 6 bases unmatched. The germline gives CDR1 PRHDT, CDR2 FYEKMQ (reference sequence). The CDR3 consists of 19 residues. CDR3 DNA sequence: TGTGCCAGCAGCTTAGTAGGGACTAGCGGGAGTGGGTCCTACAATGAGCAGTTCTTC. Encoded protein: CASSLVGTSGSGSYNEQFF.

The V call is TRBV7-6, the J call TRBJ2-1, with 12 bases matching TRBD2. The CDR3 spans 16 residues. The J segment lost 2 bases and the V segment lost 5 bases, leaving 4 bases of the junction unmatched. Germline-derived CDR1 and CDR2 are SGHVS and FNYEAQ. The CDR3 spells CASSRTSGATYNEQFF. DNA for the CDR3: TGTGCCAGCAGCCGGACTAGCGGGGCTACCTACAATGAGCAGTTCTTC.

Here the CDR3 DNA reads TGTGCCAGCAGCACCAGGATCGTGGGAGGGTATGGCTACACCTTC. Translation gives CASSTRIVGGYGYTF. The chain carries TRBV9 and TRBJ1-2; D is uncertain. CDR1 SGDLS and CDR2 YYNGEE come from the germline V gene. Trimming took 4 bases from V and 5 from J, leaving 18 bases between them. The CDR3 is 15 residues long.

The gene calls are TRBV2 and TRBJ2-1; 10 nucleotides match TRBD2. Germline CDR1 SNHLY, CDR2 FYNNEI. V lost 4 bases, J lost 6 bases, and 6 bases stayed unmatched. The CDR3 loop spans 15 amino acids. This CDR3 reads CASSGASGSPNEQFF. In nucleotides, the CDR3 is TGTGCCAGCAGTGGGGCTAGCGGGAGTCCCAATGAGCAGTTCTTC.